Each of the 18 T cell receptor beta chains below was sequenced from the same sample in a study of OX40 agonist ivuxolimab in advanced cancers. Library method: the immunoSEQ multiplex PCR assay. TCRdb took this table from immuneACCESS and kept in-frame rearrangements with V and J called. Such tables lack part of the clones; where checked against another copy, unresolved V genes explain under half of the gap, and the rest is unexplained. The sample contains roughly 13,000 clones, about four fifths of them found a single time. The biggest ten clones account for over 12% of the sample. The sample here was CD4+ or CD8+ T cells sorted from blood, taken in a trial of the OX40 agonist ivuxolimab. These receptors came from an adult with an advanced solid tumor such as melanoma, head and neck, liver or kidney cancer.

The chain has TRBV5-4 and TRBJ2-1; 11 bases agree with TRBD2. CDR1 and CDR2 (germline): SGHNT, YYREEE (reference sequence). The V gene end was trimmed by 1 base and the J gene end by 10 bases; junction bases not matched to a gene: 7. CDR3 length: 15 residues. This CDR3 reads CASSLTGLAVLEQFF. CDR3 nucleotides: TGTGCCAGCAGCTTGACGGGACTAGCGGTCCTAGAGCAGTTCTTC. Full variable domain (outside the CDR3, taken from reference TRBV5-4 and TRBJ2-1): ETGVTQSPTHLIKTRGQQVTLRCSSQSGHNTVSWYQQALGQGPQFIFQYYREEENGRGNFPPRFSGLQFPNYSSELNVNALELDDSALYLCASSLTGLAVLEQFFGPGTRLTVL.

This chain uses TRBV1 with TRBJ2-7; the table calls TRBD1, which could not be checked here. TRBV1 is a known pseudogene. The CDR3 is 9 residues long. CDR3 DNA sequence: TGCACCAGCAGCCGCAGGCAGTACTTC. Protein: CTSSRRQYF.

This clone was counted a few times. The gene calls are TRBV7-8 and TRBJ1-5; 7 nucleotides align to TRBD1. The CDR3 spans 14 residues. Germline loops: CDR1 SGHVS, CDR2 FQNEAQ. V lost 3 bases and J lost 5; bases outside the gene matches: 4. The chain's CDR3 is CASSLTGLHQPQHF. Written as DNA, the CDR3 is TGTGCCAGCAGCTTGACAGGGCTACATCAGCCCCAGCATTTT.

This clone was recorded once. The chain is built from TRBV9 and TRBJ2-7; TRBD1 matches 7 bases. Germline CDR1 reads SGDLS; CDR2 reads YYNGEE. This CDR3 region has 15 residues. The J segment lost 4 bases and the V segment lost 0 bases, leaving 7 bases of the junction unmatched. The CDR3 DNA reads TGTGCCAGCAGCGTAGGAGGCGGACAGGTATACGAGCAGTACTTC. The encoded protein is CASSVGGGQVYEQYF.

The CDR3 region has the DNA TGTGCCAGCAGTTCCCGTAAGCGGGGGGCTTACAATGAGCAGTTCTTC. Translation: CASSSRKRGAYNEQFF. The chain uses TRBV6-5 and TRBJ2-1; 9 bases line up with TRBD2. Losses at the gene ends were 4 bases for V and 4 bases for J; bases not matched to a gene: 8. The CDR3 sequence is 16 residues long. The germline V gene has CDR1 MNHEY and CDR2 SVGAGI.

J is TRBJ2-1 and V is TRBV7-9; 10 nucleotides agree with TRBD2. Per germline, CDR1 SEHNR and CDR2 FQNEAQ (reference sequence). The length of the CDR3 is 16 residues. The ends lost 2 bases at V and 7 bases at J; junction bases unmatched: 8. This chain's CDR3 is CASSLRAGGPWNEQFF. CDR3 nucleotide sequence: TGTGCCAGCAGCTTAAGAGCGGGAGGGCCTTGGAATGAGCAGTTCTTC.

The J gene is TRBJ2-2, the V gene TRBV6-1; D remains ambiguous. CDR1 is MNHNS, CDR2 SASEGT, per germline. Trimming stripped 8 bases from V and 2 bases from J, with 9 bases between. There are 13 residues in the CDR3. The DNA for the CDR3 is TGTGCCAGCCCGGGCCCCAACACCGGGGAGCTGTTTTTT. It specifies CASPGPNTGELFF.

As for this clone: This CDR3 is also generated by other DNA sequences in the sample. The J gene is TRBJ1-2, the V gene TRBV4-1; 9 nucleotides agree with TRBD1. The ends lost 2 bases at V and 3 bases at J; junction bases unmatched: 4. Germline CDR1 is MGHRA and CDR2 is YSYEKL. The CDR3 extends over 15 amino acids. CDR3 DNA sequence: TGCGCCAGCAGCCAACGACAGGGGGAGTACTATGGCTACACCTTC. Translation: CASSQRQGEYYGYTF.

The chain uses TRBV6-1 and TRBJ1-5, with D uncertain. The CDR3 spans 13 residues. Per germline, CDR1 MNHNS and CDR2 SASEGT. V lost 5 bases to trimming and J lost 7 bases, with 12 bases between them. CDR3 DNA: TGTGCCAGCAGTTCGTTCGGAGAACAGCCCCAGCATTTT. It encodes CASSSFGEQPQHF.

In its sample, this clone was seen a few times. The chain is built from TRBV9 and TRBJ2-7; 9 positions agree with TRBD1. From germline, CDR1 is SGDLS and CDR2 YYNGEE. The CDR3 length is 14 residues. Losses at the gene ends were 4 bases for V and 2 bases for J; bases not matched to a gene: 4. CDR3 amino acids: CASSPGQGPYEQYF. Here the CDR3 DNA reads TGTGCCAGCAGCCCAGGACAGGGGCCCTACGAGCAGTACTTC.

The V gene is TRBV7-3, the J gene TRBJ2-3; D perhaps matches TRBD2 (6 bases). Germline V gene sequence: CDR1 SGHTA, CDR2 FQGTGA. The CDR3 has 15 residues. The V end was cut by 2 bases, the J end by 2 bases, with 11 bases between. The CDR3 nucleotides are TGTGCCAGCAGCTTATGGGGGGACTTCACAGATACGCAGTATTTT. This sequence encodes CASSLWGDFTDTQYF.

This clone was counted only a few times. The CDR3 reads CASSATSGTSTDTQYF. CDR3 DNA: TGTGCCAGCAGTGCTACTAGCGGGACTAGCACAGATACGCAGTATTTT. The rearrangement links TRBV2 to TRBJ2-3; TRBD2 aligns across 10 bases. This CDR3 region has 16 residues. V lost 4 bases, J lost 0 bases, and 4 bases stayed unmatched. CDR1 is SNHLY, CDR2 FYNNEI, per germline.

The rearrangement joins TRBV5-6 to TRBJ2-7; maybe TRBD1 (5 bases). Germline CDR1 and CDR2: SGHDT and YYEEEE. The CDR3 has 14 residues. Between the trimmed V and J ends, which lost 7 bases and 5 bases, there was a span of 19 bases. CDR3 sequence reads: CASFLTPGSHEQYF. In DNA form, the CDR3 reads TGTGCCAGCTTTTTAACCCCAGGGTCCCACGAGCAGTACTTC.

Only a few counts were recorded for this clone. The chain uses TRBV6-1 and TRBJ2-3; D call uncertain. The V end was cut by 7 bases, the J end by 2 bases, with 7 bases between. This CDR3 comprises 12 residues. In germline, CDR1 is MNHNS, CDR2 SASEGT. CDR3 DNA: TGTGCCAGCACCCCTTACACAGATACGCAGTATTTT. Translation gives CASTPYTDTQYF.

J is TRBJ2-3 and V is TRBV6-1, with D possibly matching TRBD2 (6 bases). Germline V gives CDR1 MNHNS, CDR2 SASEGT. The V gene lost 3 bases and the J gene lost 4 bases, with 17 bases spanning the gap. This CDR3 has 16 residues. The CDR3 DNA follows: TGTGCCAGCAGTGACGTAGCCGGGAGAGGTGCAGATACGCAGTATTTT. Encoded protein: CASSDVAGRGADTQYF.

The chain is built from TRBV30 and TRBJ2-7; either TRBD1 or TRBD2 may fit D (7 bases each). The CDR3 runs to 12 residues. Germline V lookup: CDR1 GTSNPN, CDR2 SVGIG (reference sequence). Trimming stripped 5 bases from V and 4 bases from J, with 12 bases between. CDR3 in DNA: TGTGCCTGGGGGGAGGGGGCGTACGAGCAGTACTTC. Translation: CAWGEGAYEQYF.

The chain is built from TRBV6-5 and TRBJ2-5, with D maybe TRBD2 (5 bases). The CDR3 consists of 14 residues. Germline V gene data show CDR1 as MNHEY and CDR2 as SVGAGI. V lost 6 bases, J lost 2 bases, and 13 bases lay in between. CDR3 loop: CASSSGIQQETQYF. The CDR3 nucleotides are TGTGCCAGCAGCTCCGGGATCCAACAAGAGACCCAGTACTTC.

The chain is built from TRBV27 and TRBJ1-4; perhaps TRBD1 as D (5 bases). The ends were cut back, 5 bases at V and 0 bases at J, with 7 bases in the middle. Germline V gene data show CDR1 as MNHEY and CDR2 as SMNVEV (reference sequence). This CDR3 has 14 residues. The CDR3 loop is CASSMTATNEKLFF. The CDR3, as DNA: TGTGCCAGCAGTATGACAGCAACTAATGAAAAACTGTTTTTT.